Listed below are T cell receptor beta chains from one sample, sequenced in a study of early stage breast cancer tumors. The repertoire was sequenced with immunoSEQ multiplex PCR; TCRdb's copy has only in-frame clones and lacks some. The table lists more than 60,000 clones, around 85% of them singletons, with roughly 3.2% in the top ten. Specimen: blood. The receptors derive from a person in their 60s with breast cancer. Each CDR3 is given with its conserved first and last residue. The order of the fields is V gene, clone size, D gene, J gene, CDR3 DNA, CDR3 protein. A D gene is named only where the DNA matches it firmly. Clone sizes are given selectively: once, few, many, or a class where the clone is expanded.

v_call: TRBV4-2
clone_size: few
d_call: TRBD1
j_call: TRBJ1-4
cdr3_nt: TGTGCCAGCAGCCAAGATGGGACAGTCGCGGAAAAACTGTTTTTT
cdr3_aa: CASSQDGTVAEKLFF

v_call: TRBV2
clone_size: NA
d_call: NA
j_call: TRBJ1-4
cdr3_nt: TGTGCCAGCAGGGGGGGAACGGCGAATGAAAAACTGTTTTTT
cdr3_aa: CASRGGTANEKLFF

v_call: TRBV7-9
clone_size: NA
d_call: NA
j_call: TRBJ2-1
cdr3_nt: TGTGCCAGCAGCCCCGGCGCGGGGATGTACAATGAGCAGTTCTTC
cdr3_aa: CASSPGAGMYNEQFF

v_call: TRBV5-1
clone_size: NA
d_call: NA
j_call: TRBJ2-3
cdr3_nt: TGCGCCAGCAGCTTGGGGGGGTCCACAGATACGCAGTATTTT
cdr3_aa: CASSLGGSTDTQYF

v_call: TRBV4-2
clone_size: NA
d_call: TRBD2
j_call: TRBJ2-3
cdr3_nt: TGTGCCAGCAGCCAAGACGTCGGGGGGACGCACACAGATACGCAGTATTTT
cdr3_aa: CASSQDVGGTHTDTQYF

v_call: TRBV6-4
clone_size: NA
d_call: TRBD1
j_call: TRBJ1-6
cdr3_nt: TGTGCCAGCAGTGCTGGACAGGGTGCGGGACCCCTCCACTTT
cdr3_aa: CASSAGQGAGPLHF

v_call: TRBV6-5
clone_size: NA
d_call: NA
j_call: TRBJ1-6
cdr3_nt: TGTGCCAGCAGTTACGAGGCCAGGAAGAATTCACCCCTCCACTTT
cdr3_aa: CASSYEARKNSPLHF

v_call: TRBV10-1
clone_size: NA
d_call: NA
j_call: TRBJ1-5
cdr3_nt: TGCGCCAGCAGTGAGGGGTTAGGTCAGCCCCAGCATTTT
cdr3_aa: CASSEGLGQPQHF

v_call: TRBV18
clone_size: NA
d_call: NA
j_call: TRBJ1-2
cdr3_nt: TGTGCCAGCTCCCCCACGGGGGGGGCCGATTACACCTTC
cdr3_aa: CASSPTGGADYTF

v_call: TRBV9
clone_size: NA
d_call: NA
j_call: TRBJ1-4
cdr3_nt: TGTGCCAGCAGCGTCGAGGGCACTAATGAAAAACTGTTTTTT
cdr3_aa: CASSVEGTNEKLFF

v_call: TRBV28
clone_size: NA
d_call: TRBD2
j_call: TRBJ2-7
cdr3_nt: TGTGCCAGCAACGAAGGACCGGGACTAGCGGGAGTAGAGCAGTACTTC
cdr3_aa: CASNEGPGLAGVEQYF

v_call: TRBV7-2
clone_size: NA
d_call: NA
j_call: TRBJ2-7
cdr3_nt: TGTGCCACCTCGAGGGGGTTGGGGACTACGATCTACGAGCAGTACTTC
cdr3_aa: CATSRGLGTTIYEQYF

v_call: TRBV19
clone_size: NA
d_call: NA
j_call: TRBJ1-2
cdr3_nt: TGTGCCAGTAGTCCTCTTCGGGAGACCTATGGCTACACCTTC
cdr3_aa: CASSPLRETYGYTF

v_call: TRBV6-1
clone_size: NA
d_call: NA
j_call: TRBJ1-5
cdr3_nt: TGTGCCAGCAGTTCCCACCGGGGTAGACATCAGCCCCAGCATTTT
cdr3_aa: CASSSHRGRHQPQHF

v_call: TRBV2
clone_size: NA
d_call: NA
j_call: TRBJ1-2
cdr3_nt: TGTGCCAGCAGTGTCGAGGGTTCTAACTATGGCTACACCTTC
cdr3_aa: CASSVEGSNYGYTF

v_call: TRBV6-6
clone_size: NA
d_call: NA
j_call: TRBJ2-1
cdr3_nt: TGTGCCAGCAGTCTGGCGGGATTACAGTTCTTC
cdr3_aa: CASSLAGLQFF

v_call: TRBV20-1
clone_size: NA
d_call: NA
j_call: TRBJ1-2
cdr3_nt: TGCAGCGCGGGGGGGGGACGGGGCTACACCTTC
cdr3_aa: CSAGGGRGYTF

v_call: TRBV6-6
clone_size: NA
d_call: NA
j_call: TRBJ1-1
cdr3_nt: TGTGCCAGCAGTTACTCGCTGAACACTGAAGCTTTCTTT
cdr3_aa: CASSYSLNTEAFF

v_call: TRBV19
clone_size: NA
d_call: TRBD2
j_call: TRBJ2-1
cdr3_nt: TGTGCCAGTAGGGGTTGGACTAGCGGGGGGGGAAGGGAGCAGTTCTTC
cdr3_aa: CASRGWTSGGGREQFF

v_call: TRBV5-1
clone_size: NA
d_call: NA
j_call: TRBJ1-2
cdr3_nt: TGCGCCAGCAGCTCTGGGGACACTCGTTATGGCTACACCTTC
cdr3_aa: CASSSGDTRYGYTF

v_call: TRBV9
clone_size: NA
d_call: TRBD2
j_call: TRBJ2-7
cdr3_nt: TGTGCCAGCAGCGCTAGCGGGAATACAGACGAGCAGTACTTC
cdr3_aa: CASSASGNTDEQYF

v_call: TRBV28
clone_size: NA
d_call: TRBD2
j_call: TRBJ2-3
cdr3_nt: TGTGCCAGCAGTTTTTGGGTAGGGGAGACTAGCGATGGCACAGATACGCAGTATTTT
cdr3_aa: CASSFWVGETSDGTDTQYF

v_call: TRBV7-9
clone_size: NA
d_call: NA
j_call: TRBJ1-6
cdr3_nt: TGTGCCAGCAGCTTAGATGGGCAGGGTGGTAATTCACCCCTCCACTTT
cdr3_aa: CASSLDGQGGNSPLHF

v_call: TRBV5-1
clone_size: once
d_call: TRBD2
j_call: TRBJ2-1
cdr3_nt: TGCGCCAGCACTCCTCTAGCGGGAAATGAGCAGTTCTTC
cdr3_aa: CASTPLAGNEQFF

v_call: TRBV7-2
clone_size: NA
d_call: TRBD1
j_call: TRBJ2-3
cdr3_nt: TGTGCCAGCAGCAGGGGACAGGGGCTCGAGAGAACGCAGTATTTT
cdr3_aa: CASSRGQGLERTQYF

v_call: TRBV2
clone_size: NA
d_call: NA
j_call: TRBJ1-2
cdr3_nt: TGTGCCAGCAGTGTGAACGTCTATGGCTACACCTTC
cdr3_aa: CASSVNVYGYTF

v_call: TRBV19
clone_size: NA
d_call: TRBD2
j_call: TRBJ2-7
cdr3_nt: TGTGCCAGTAGTATAACTCCCCGACTAGCACCGCCCTACGAGCAGTACTTC
cdr3_aa: CASSITPRLAPPYEQYF

v_call: TRBV13
clone_size: NA
d_call: NA
j_call: TRBJ2-5
cdr3_nt: TGTGCCAGCAGCTTACGTGACGGGGGAGCGGAGACCCAGTACTTC
cdr3_aa: CASSLRDGGAETQYF

v_call: TRBV28
clone_size: NA
d_call: NA
j_call: TRBJ1-5
cdr3_nt: TGTGCCAGCAGTCCAACTCTAAAGATGTGGGGACGACACAGCAATCAGCCCCAGCATTTT
cdr3_aa: CASSPTLKMWGRHSNQPQHF

v_call: TRBV2
clone_size: NA
d_call: TRBD1
j_call: TRBJ1-1
cdr3_nt: TGTGCCAGCACCATCGAGGGGGCCGGCACTGAAGCTTTCTTT
cdr3_aa: CASTIEGAGTEAFF

v_call: TRBV5-1
clone_size: NA
d_call: NA
j_call: TRBJ2-7
cdr3_nt: TGCGCCAGCAGCCGCACGACTAGGGGGCGCGGTTACGAGCAGTACTTC
cdr3_aa: CASSRTTRGRGYEQYF

v_call: TRBV2
clone_size: NA
d_call: TRBD2
j_call: TRBJ2-1
cdr3_nt: TGTGCCAGCAGTAAAAGTAGCGGGGGGGCCGGGAATGAGCAGTTCTTC
cdr3_aa: CASSKSSGGAGNEQFF

v_call: TRBV18
clone_size: NA
d_call: NA
j_call: TRBJ2-7
cdr3_nt: TGTGCCAGCTCACCACCGGGGACAACCTTTTACGAGCAGTACTTC
cdr3_aa: CASSPPGTTFYEQYF

v_call: TRBV30
clone_size: NA
d_call: TRBD1
j_call: TRBJ1-1
cdr3_nt: TGTGCCTGGAGGAGGCAGGGGGCGAGGGGTACTGAAGCTTTCTTT
cdr3_aa: CAWRRQGARGTEAFF

v_call: TRBV14
clone_size: NA
d_call: NA
j_call: TRBJ1-2
cdr3_nt: TGTGCCAGCAGCCAAGATCGGGGGAAGGGCTACACCTTC
cdr3_aa: CASSQDRGKGYTF

v_call: TRBV2
clone_size: few
d_call: NA
j_call: TRBJ2-5
cdr3_nt: TGTGCCATCTCAACTAGGGTGGGGGAGACCCAGTACTTC
cdr3_aa: CAISTRVGETQYF

v_call: TRBV5-4
clone_size: NA
d_call: TRBD1
j_call: TRBJ2-5
cdr3_nt: TGTGCCAGCAGCGCCGACAGGGAAGAGACCCAGTACTTC
cdr3_aa: CASSADREETQYF

v_call: TRBV28
clone_size: NA
d_call: TRBD2
j_call: TRBJ2-1
cdr3_nt: TGTGCCAGCAGTATTAGCGGGGTGGCAGGCAATGAGCAGTTCTTC
cdr3_aa: CASSISGVAGNEQFF

v_call: TRBV7-2
clone_size: NA
d_call: TRBD1
j_call: TRBJ2-7
cdr3_nt: TGTGCCAGCAGCTCGTACAGGGGTCCCTACGAGCAGTACTTC
cdr3_aa: CASSSYRGPYEQYF

v_call: TRBV27
clone_size: NA
d_call: TRBD2
j_call: TRBJ2-7
cdr3_nt: TGTGCCAGCAATGACGGGGGGAGCTCCTACGAGCAGTACTTC
cdr3_aa: CASNDGGSSYEQYF

v_call: TRBV14
clone_size: NA
d_call: TRBD2
j_call: TRBJ2-7
cdr3_nt: TGTGCCAGCAGCCACAGATCCGGGACTAGCGGGAGTTCCGCACCGGAGCAGTACTTC
cdr3_aa: CASSHRSGTSGSSAPEQYF

v_call: TRBV9
clone_size: NA
d_call: TRBD1
j_call: TRBJ2-5
cdr3_nt: TGTGCCAGCAGCCCAAACTGGGACAGGGTTGAGACCCAGTACTTC
cdr3_aa: CASSPNWDRVETQYF

v_call: TRBV30
clone_size: few
d_call: NA
j_call: TRBJ1-6
cdr3_nt: TGTGCCTGGAGTGTAGGGAGAAACTCACCCCTCCACTTT
cdr3_aa: CAWSVGRNSPLHF

v_call: TRBV5-1
clone_size: NA
d_call: TRBD1
j_call: TRBJ2-1
cdr3_nt: TGCGCCAGCAGATCCGGGACAGGGGGTGCAAATGAGCAGTTCTTC
cdr3_aa: CASRSGTGGANEQFF

v_call: TRBV9
clone_size: few
d_call: TRBD2
j_call: TRBJ2-1
cdr3_nt: TGTGCCAGCAGCGACCTAGCGGGAGGTTCAAATGAGCAGTTCTTC
cdr3_aa: CASSDLAGGSNEQFF

v_call: TRBV10-3
clone_size: NA
d_call: NA
j_call: TRBJ1-6
cdr3_nt: TGTGCCATCAGTGAGGCCAGGGGTACTTCACCCCTCCACTTT
cdr3_aa: CAISEARGTSPLHF

v_call: TRBV19
clone_size: NA
d_call: TRBD2
j_call: TRBJ2-1
cdr3_nt: TGTGCCAGTAGTTTGGCGGGAGGATCCTACAATGAGCAGTTCTTC
cdr3_aa: CASSLAGGSYNEQFF

v_call: TRBV29-1
clone_size: NA
d_call: TRBD1
j_call: TRBJ2-1
cdr3_nt: TGCAGCGTTAGGGGGACAGGGATCAATGAGCAGTTCTTC
cdr3_aa: CSVRGTGINEQFF

v_call: TRBV18
clone_size: NA
d_call: TRBD2
j_call: TRBJ2-3
cdr3_nt: TGTGCCAGCCTCGGGGGGGCGGCCGATACGCAGTATTTT
cdr3_aa: CASLGGAADTQYF

v_call: TRBV5-1
clone_size: NA
d_call: NA
j_call: TRBJ2-3
cdr3_nt: TGCGCCAGCAGCCTGGGGGCCCGGGTAGATACGCAGTATTTT
cdr3_aa: CASSLGARVDTQYF

v_call: TRBV29-1
clone_size: NA
d_call: NA
j_call: TRBJ1-5
cdr3_nt: TGCAGCGTTGGCGGCAGGAATCAGCCCCAGCATTTT
cdr3_aa: CSVGGRNQPQHF

v_call: TRBV11-2
clone_size: NA
d_call: TRBD1
j_call: TRBJ1-1
cdr3_nt: TGTGCCAGCAGCTTAGGACAGGGCATCACTGAAGCTTTCTTT
cdr3_aa: CASSLGQGITEAFF

v_call: TRBV30
clone_size: NA
d_call: NA
j_call: TRBJ1-1
cdr3_nt: TGTGCCTGGAGGCCCCTCGCCCTATTGGACACTGAAGCTTTCTTT
cdr3_aa: CAWRPLALLDTEAFF

v_call: TRBV11-3
clone_size: NA
d_call: NA
j_call: TRBJ1-1
cdr3_nt: TGTGCCAGCAGCTTAGGTGGGGTGAACACTGAAGCTTTCTTT
cdr3_aa: CASSLGGVNTEAFF

v_call: TRBV6-5
clone_size: NA
d_call: NA
j_call: TRBJ2-5
cdr3_nt: TGTGCCAGCAGTTACTCTTGGGTCTCCGGGGAGACCCAGTACTTC
cdr3_aa: CASSYSWVSGETQYF